A selection of T cell receptor beta chains follows, all from one sample in a study of type 1 regulatory T cells. TCRdb recomputed calls from the reads with MiXCR, one row per CDR3 protein. The sample has some 60,000 distinct CDR3 sequences; 55% to 65% are singletons. These receptors lack a known antigen. The sample consisted of cultured non-Tr1 T cells, either the whole culture or a sorted T cell fraction (not recorded which). The receptors come from a human donor in good health. Both conserved end residues are part of each CDR3. Fields, in order: V gene, J gene, D gene, clone size, CDR3 DNA, CDR3 protein. D genes are given only for firm matches. Clone size is not always given. Where it is, it says once, few, many or a class for expanded clones.

TRBV7-2	TRBJ2-7	NA	few	TGTGCCAGCAGCTTAGTACCACAGGGCTACGAGCAGTACTTC	CASSLVPQGYEQYF
TRBV12-3/TRBV12-4	TRBJ2-2	TRBD2	NA	TGTGCCAGCAGTTCAGGACTAGCGGGAGTCGGGAAAACCGGGGAGCTGTTTTTT	CASSSGLAGVGKTGELFF
TRBV15	TRBJ2-1	NA	NA	TGTGCCACCAGCAGAAATCGCCCCGGGGAGTGGGGCAATGAGCAGTTCTTC	CATSRNRPGEWGNEQFF
TRBV9	TRBJ2-5	TRBD2	once	TGTGCCAGCAGCGAGGAACTAGCGGGAGCCGCCCAGTACTTC	CASSEELAGAAQYF
TRBV28	TRBJ1-5	NA	NA	TGTGCCAGCAGTCAGGGTGGGGGCAATCAGCCCCAGCATTTT	CASSQGGGNQPQHF
TRBV12-3/TRBV12-4	TRBJ2-4	TRBD2	medium-sized	TGTGCCAGCAGTTTAAGCGGGGAAAACATTCAGTACTTC	CASSLSGENIQYF
TRBV4-1	TRBJ1-2	NA	few	TGCGCCAGCAAACGGGGGGCGTCAGACCCTCGGGGCTACACCTTC	CASKRGASDPRGYTF
TRBV28	TRBJ1-5	NA	once	TGTGCCAGCAGTTATCGCGGGGGTCGGGGCGCGCCCCAGCATTTT	CASSYRGGRGAPQHF
TRBV5-1	TRBJ2-2	NA	NA	TGCGCCAGCAGCTTGGACTCGCTGGACACCGGGGAGCTGTTTTTT	CASSLDSLDTGELFF
TRBV7-2	TRBJ2-3	NA	NA	TGTGCCAGCAGCTTTGGCATCCCTGGTACGCAGTATTTT	CASSFGIPGTQYF
TRBV12-3/TRBV12-4	TRBJ1-5	NA	NA	TGTGCCAGCAGCCCACCTGGACGGGCCCAGCCCCAGCATTTT	CASSPPGRAQPQHF
TRBV20-1	TRBJ2-5	NA	NA	TGCAGTGCTGTAAAAGAGACCCAGTACTTC	CSAVKETQYF
TRBV7-9	TRBJ2-1	NA	once	TGTGCCAGCAGCTTACATCAGGCCAACAATGAGCAGTTCTTC	CASSLHQANNEQFF
TRBV13	TRBJ2-7	NA	NA	TGTGCCAGCAGCTCCCGGGACCAAGGCGAGCAGTACTTC	CASSSRDQGEQYF
TRBV20-1	TRBJ2-1	TRBD2	NA	TGCAGTGCCCCCCTGGCGGGAGGACATTACAATGAGCAGTTCTTC	CSAPLAGGHYNEQFF
TRBV6-5	TRBJ1-1	NA	medium-sized	TGTGCCAGCAGTTACTCGAGGGGGTTAAGTGAAGCTTTCTTT	CASSYSRGLSEAFF
TRBV20-1	TRBJ1-1	TRBD1	few	TGCAGTGCTAGAGATACGGACAGGGGGCTTATGAACACTGAAGCTTTCTTT	CSARDTDRGLMNTEAFF
TRBV19	TRBJ1-1	NA	once	TGTGCCAGCCAGATAGTGGGACTGAACACTGAAGCTTTCTTT	CASQIVGLNTEAFF
TRBV10-3	TRBJ2-2	NA	NA	TGTGCCATCAGGGGCCCAGGAGAGACCGGGGAGCTGTTTTTT	CAIRGPGETGELFF
TRBV7-2	TRBJ2-7	TRBD1	NA	TGTGCCAGCAGCACCGGACAGGGGAAGTACGAGCAGTACTTC	CASSTGQGKYEQYF
TRBV7-8	TRBJ1-5	NA	NA	TGTGCCAGCAGCCCTGGGCGGACCGATCAGCCCCAGCATTTT	CASSPGRTDQPQHF
TRBV5-1	TRBJ2-3	NA	once	TGCGCCAGCAGCAGCAGCGTGACAGATACGCAGTATTTT	CASSSSVTDTQYF
TRBV12-3/TRBV12-4	TRBJ1-2	TRBD1	NA	TGTGCCAGCAGGAAGGACAGGGGGGGCTACACCTTC	CASRKDRGGYTF
TRBV14	TRBJ1-5	NA	NA	TGTGCCAGCAGCCGTATAAGTCAGCCCCAGCATTTT	CASSRISQPQHF
TRBV7-2	TRBJ2-3	NA	NA	TGTGCCAGCAGCTTAGTTGTTGGAGGAGATACGCAGTATTTT	CASSLVVGGDTQYF
TRBV5-1	TRBJ2-7	TRBD2	NA	TGCGCCAGCAGCTCAGGACTAGCGGGAGGGAACTACGAGCAGTACTTC	CASSSGLAGGNYEQYF
TRBV6-1	TRBJ1-1	NA	NA	TGTGCCAGCAGTGAAGCAGCGGGAGGTGGTGCGAACACTGAAGCTTTCTTT	CASSEAAGGGANTEAFF
TRBV2	TRBJ2-3	TRBD1	few	TGTGCCAGCAGCGTCGACAGGGCTTCGCAGTATTTT	CASSVDRASQYF
TRBV19	TRBJ2-3	TRBD2	NA	TGTGCCAGTAGTATTGGCGGGAGGGCCGCAGATACGCAGTATTTT	CASSIGGRAADTQYF
TRBV29-1	TRBJ1-1	NA	NA	TGCAGCGTCGGCTCCTGGGCCTCTACCGTTCCCACTGAAGCTTTCTTT	CSVGSWASTVPTEAFF
TRBV14	TRBJ2-1	TRBD2	few	TGTGCCAGCAGCCCGGGACTAGGGGATTTAAATGAGCAGTTCTTC	CASSPGLGDLNEQFF
TRBV4-2	TRBJ1-2	NA	NA	TGTGCCAGCAGCCAGCCGTCGGGAGTTCGCGGCTACACCTTC	CASSQPSGVRGYTF
TRBV7-2	TRBJ2-1	NA	NA	TGTGCCAGCAGAGCCCGGAGGGGAGCCTACAATGAGCAGTTCTTT	CASRARRGAYNEQFF
TRBV20-1	TRBJ2-7	NA	NA	TGCAGTGCTAGTTCCTCTCAGGAAAACTACGAGCAGTACTTC	CSASSSQENYEQYF
TRBV4-3	TRBJ2-1	TRBD2	few	TGCGCCAGCAGCCAACCGGGACTAGCGGGAGGGTATGAGCAGTTCTTC	CASSQPGLAGGYEQFF
TRBV9	TRBJ1-1	NA	NA	TGTGCCAGCAGCGCTGGGACGGCGAACACTGAAGCTTTCTTT	CASSAGTANTEAFF
TRBV10-3	TRBJ2-1	NA	NA	TGTGCCATCAGTAGCCGGGACGACGGGAATGAGCAGTTCTTC	CAISSRDDGNEQFF
TRBV18	TRBJ2-4	TRBD1	NA	TGTGCCAGCTCACCACTCGGACAGGGAATGGACATTCAGTACTTC	CASSPLGQGMDIQYF
TRBV11-2	TRBJ2-5	NA	NA	TGTGCCAGCAGCTTGAGGGTCGGGAGAGGAGAGACCCAGTACTTC	CASSLRVGRGETQYF
TRBV5-1	TRBJ2-1	NA	NA	TGCGCCAGCAGCAAAGGGACACCTAACAATGAGCAGTTCTTC	CASSKGTPNNEQFF
TRBV2	TRBJ2-1	NA	once	TGTGCCAGCATCCTCGAGGGTTACAATGAGCAGTTCTTC	CASILEGYNEQFF
TRBV7-8	TRBJ2-1	TRBD2	NA	TGTGCCAGCAGCTTACGAGGGGTCAGGCTAGCGGGGAGCTCCTACAATGAGCAGTTCTTC	CASSLRGVRLAGSSYNEQFF